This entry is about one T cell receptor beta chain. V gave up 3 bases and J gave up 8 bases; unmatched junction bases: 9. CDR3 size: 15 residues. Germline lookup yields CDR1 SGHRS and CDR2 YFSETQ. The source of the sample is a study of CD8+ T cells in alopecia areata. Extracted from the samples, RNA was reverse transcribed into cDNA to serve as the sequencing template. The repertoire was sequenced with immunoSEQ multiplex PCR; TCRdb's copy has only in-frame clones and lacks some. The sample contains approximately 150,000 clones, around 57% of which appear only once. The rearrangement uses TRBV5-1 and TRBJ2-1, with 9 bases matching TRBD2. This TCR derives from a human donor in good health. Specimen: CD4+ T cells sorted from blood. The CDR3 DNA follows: TGCGCCAGCAGCTCGACTTATAGCGGGAGACATGAGCAGTTCTTC. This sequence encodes CASSSTYSGRHEQFF. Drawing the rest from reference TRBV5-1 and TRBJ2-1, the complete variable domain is KAGVTQTPRYLIKTRGQQVTLSCSPISGHRSVSWYQQTPGQGLQFLFEYFSETQRNKGNFPGRFSGRQFSNSRSEMNVSTLELGDSALYLCASSSTYSGRHEQFFGPGTRLTVL.